This TCR beta chain was found in a study of beta chain features in type 1 diabetes. About the study: Healthy donors, compared against patients, showed similar age, gender and cell yields. Study-wide results and limits: Healthy donors had naive, central memory and Treg TCRB repertoires that appeared less similar than those seen among patients. Short templates might get an advantage during PCR, and this would be equal in patients and controls. Shorter TCRB CDR3s, moderately but significantly so, were found in Type 1 diabetes patients in all four CD4+ subsets.

This clone was picked up a small number of times. Its antigen is not known. Donors underwent one heparinised blood draw, around 100 mL on average. In germline, CDR1 is KGHSH, CDR2 LQKENI. The ends lost 2 bases at V and 4 bases at J; junction bases unmatched: 3. CDR3 length: 15 amino acids. Since all of the isolated RNA was reverse transcribed, expressed TCRB transcripts were what got sequenced. Some clones are missing from TCRdb's copy, which holds only in-frame ones; the method was immunoSEQ multiplex PCR. Here the sample spans approximately 150,000 clones, approximately 13% being singletons. The TCR comes from a man between 18 and 35 years old with type 1 diabetes. The sequenced material came from central memory CD4+ T cells from blood. The chain carries TRBV18 and TRBJ2-1, with 9 nucleotides matching TRBD2. CDR3 DNA: TGTGCCAGCTCACCATCGGCGGGGGGGTACAATGAGCAGTTCTTC. This translates into CASSPSAGGYNEQFF.